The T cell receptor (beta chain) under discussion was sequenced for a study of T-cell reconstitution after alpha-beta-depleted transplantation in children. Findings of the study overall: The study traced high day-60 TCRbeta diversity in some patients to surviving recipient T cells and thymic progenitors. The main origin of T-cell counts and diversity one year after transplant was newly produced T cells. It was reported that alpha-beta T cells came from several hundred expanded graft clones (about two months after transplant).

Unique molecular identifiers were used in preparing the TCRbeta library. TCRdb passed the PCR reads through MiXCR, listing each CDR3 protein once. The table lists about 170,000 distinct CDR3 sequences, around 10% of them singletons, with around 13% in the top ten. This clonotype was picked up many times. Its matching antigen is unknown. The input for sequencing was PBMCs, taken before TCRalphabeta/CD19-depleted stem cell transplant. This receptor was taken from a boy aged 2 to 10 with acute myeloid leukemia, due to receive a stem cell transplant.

The CDR3 loop is CASSSATGGQETQYF. The CDR3 region has the DNA TGCGCCAGCAGCTCGGCGACAGGGGGACAAGAGACCCAGTACTTC. The rearrangement links TRBV5-1 to TRBJ2-5, with 9 nucleotides matching TRBD1. Germline loops: CDR1 SGHRS, CDR2 YFSETQ. After removal of 3 bases from V and 2 bases from J, the junction contained 5 bases not matched to a gene. CDR3 length: 15 residues.